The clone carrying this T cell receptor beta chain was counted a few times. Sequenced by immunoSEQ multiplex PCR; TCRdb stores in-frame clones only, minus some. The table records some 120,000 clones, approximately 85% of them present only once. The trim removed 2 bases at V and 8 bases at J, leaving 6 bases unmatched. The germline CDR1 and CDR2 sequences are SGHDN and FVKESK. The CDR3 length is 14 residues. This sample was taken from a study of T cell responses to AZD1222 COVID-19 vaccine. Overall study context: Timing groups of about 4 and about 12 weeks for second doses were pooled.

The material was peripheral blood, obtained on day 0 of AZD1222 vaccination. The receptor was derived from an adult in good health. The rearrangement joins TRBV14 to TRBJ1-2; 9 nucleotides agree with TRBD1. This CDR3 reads CASSQHRGQTGYTF. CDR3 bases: TGTGCCAGCAGCCAACACAGGGGGCAGACGGGCTACACCTTC.